The clone carrying this TCR beta chain was seen repeatedly, ten times or more. As to time point: newly diagnosed GD, antithyroid drugs for less than 3 months. Making the TCR library involved RNA that had been extracted from PBMCs. The data belong to a study of regulatory T cells in long-lasting Graves disease. Study summary: Prior antithyroid drug treatment in newly diagnosed Graves' patients lasted under 3 months.

This CDR3 is 13 amino acids long. V lost 2 bases, J lost 5 bases, and 12 bases lay in between. Germline assignment: CDR1 GTSNPN and CDR2 SVGIG (reference sequence). iRepertoire HTBI primers and Arm-PCR of CDR3 regions built TCR beta libraries. TCRdb re-called the multiplex PCR reads with MiXCR, one entry per CDR3 protein. The table lists hundreds of thousands of distinct CDR3 sequences, around 11% of them singletons. These data also formed part of another study, on T cells in Graves' hyperthyroidism and ophthalmopathy.

The sample consisted of peripheral blood mononuclear cells (PBMCs), taken at new diagnosis, from a patient treated with antithyroid drugs. The sequence came from a woman aged 25 to 45 with Graves disease. The rearrangement joins TRBV30 to TRBJ1-1; no definite D call. The CDR3 DNA reads TGTGCCTGGAGTACTCTCTACCGTACTGAAGCTTTCTTT. Translated: CAWSTLYRTEAFF.